A selection of T cell receptor beta chains follows, all from one sample in a study of shared clonotypes between healthy human individuals. The data were produced by immunoSEQ multiplex PCR, yet TCRdb's version contains in-frame clones alone and is incomplete. The sample consists of a few million clones, roughly 95% of them appearing once. The material sequenced was naive CD4+ T cells sorted from blood. Source of these receptors: a man between 18 and 35 years old in good health. CDR3s include the opening cysteine and the closing phenylalanine or tryptophan. D genes are given only for firm matches. Only some rows state a clone size, as once, few, many or a class for expanded clones.

J: TRBJ1-2; D: .; length: 14; V: TRBV6-5; size: once; DNA: TGTGCCAGCAGTCCCGATAGCTGGGACTATGGCTACACCTTC; CDR3: CASSPDSWDYGYTF
J: TRBJ2-7; D: TRBD1; length: 14; V: TRBV27; size: once; DNA: TGTGCCAGCAGACGACAGGGGGACTCCTACGAGCAGTACTTC; CDR3: CASRRQGDSYEQYF
J: TRBJ1-5; D: .; length: 17; V: TRBV19; size: .; DNA: TGTGCCAGTAGTTCGATCGGGGCCGACGGGATCAATCAGCCCCAGCATTTT; CDR3: CASSSIGADGINQPQHF
J: TRBJ2-5; D: .; length: 19; V: TRBV7-9; size: .; DNA: TGTGCCAGCAGCTTACGCCCCTGGCAGGGGCATGTGGGGGGAGAGACCCAGTACTTC; CDR3: CASSLRPWQGHVGGETQYF
J: TRBJ2-7; D: TRBD1; length: 17; V: TRBV5-1; size: .; DNA: TGCGCCAGCAGCTCCCCGCCGGGACAGACCTTCTCCTACGAGCAGTACTTC; CDR3: CASSSPPGQTFSYEQYF
J: TRBJ1-2; D: .; length: 12; V: TRBV30; size: .; DNA: TGTGCCTGGATGGTCACCGAAGTAGGCTACACCTTC; CDR3: CAWMVTEVGYTF
J: TRBJ1-3; D: TRBD1; length: 16; V: TRBV18; size: .; DNA: TGTGCCAGCTCTCTCGGAACAGGGGGCTCTGGAAACACCATATATTTT; CDR3: CASSLGTGGSGNTIYF
J: TRBJ2-7; D: .; length: 16; V: TRBV5-1; size: .; DNA: TGCGCCAGCAGCTTGGCAGGTGAAGGACGGTTGGACGAGCAGTACTTC; CDR3: CASSLAGEGRLDEQYF
J: TRBJ1-1; D: .; length: 14; V: TRBV7-9; size: once; DNA: TGTGCCAGCAGCTTAAACAGGGAGAACACTGAAGCTTTCTTT; CDR3: CASSLNRENTEAFF
J: TRBJ1-1; D: .; length: 13; V: TRBV5-1; size: .; DNA: TGCGCCAGCAGTGATGGAAGGAACACTGAAGCTTTCTTT; CDR3: CASSDGRNTEAFF
J: TRBJ2-1; D: TRBD2; length: 16; V: TRBV5-4; size: .; DNA: TGTGCCAGCAGCTTGGACAGCGGGGGCAACTACAATGAGCAGTTCTTC; CDR3: CASSLDSGGNYNEQFF
J: TRBJ1-4; D: TRBD1; length: 16; V: TRBV11-2; size: .; DNA: TGTGCCAGCAGCTTCCTCACAGGGGGCTTTAATGAAAAACTGTTTTTT; CDR3: CASSFLTGGFNEKLFF
J: TRBJ2-1; D: .; length: 15; V: TRBV10-3; size: few; DNA: TGTGCCATCAGTGAGGGGCAGGGAGTTAGAGATGAGCAGTTCTTC; CDR3: CAISEGQGVRDEQFF
J: TRBJ2-5; D: TRBD2; length: 17; V: TRBV5-1; size: .; DNA: TGCGCCAGCAGCTACTCCGGGACTAGCGGGACCCAAGAGACCCAGTACTTC; CDR3: CASSYSGTSGTQETQYF
J: TRBJ1-6; D: .; length: 14; V: TRBV19; size: .; DNA: TGTGCCAGTAGCGCCGACAGATTTAATTCACCCCTCCACTTT; CDR3: CASSADRFNSPLHF
J: TRBJ1-1; D: .; length: 14; V: TRBV9; size: once; DNA: TGTGCCAGCAGCGGGGAGACGGGGAACACTGAAGCTTTCTTT; CDR3: CASSGETGNTEAFF
J: TRBJ2-3; D: .; length: 14; V: TRBV5-1; size: .; DNA: TGCGCCAGCAGCCCGGGGTTTGGCGGAGATACGCAGTATTTT; CDR3: CASSPGFGGDTQYF